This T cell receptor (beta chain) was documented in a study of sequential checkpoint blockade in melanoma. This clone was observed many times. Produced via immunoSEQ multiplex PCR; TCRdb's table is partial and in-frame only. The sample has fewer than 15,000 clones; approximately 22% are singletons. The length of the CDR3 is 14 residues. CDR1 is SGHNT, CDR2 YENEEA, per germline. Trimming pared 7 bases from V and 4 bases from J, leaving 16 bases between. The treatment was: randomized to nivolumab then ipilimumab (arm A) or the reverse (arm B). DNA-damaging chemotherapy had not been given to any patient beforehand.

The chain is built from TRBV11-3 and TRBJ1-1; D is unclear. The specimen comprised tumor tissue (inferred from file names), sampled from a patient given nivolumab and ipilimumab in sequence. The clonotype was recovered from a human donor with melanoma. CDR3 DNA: TGTGCCAGCACGGTGAGGTACACGATCACTGAAGCTTTCTTT. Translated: CASTVRYTITEAFF.